Each of the 27 T cell receptor beta chains below was sequenced from the same sample in a study of cytomegalovirus exposure and HLA in healthy donors. A multiplex PCR was run with 60 Vbeta primers and 13 Jbeta primers. Some clones are missing from TCRdb's copy, which holds only in-frame ones; the method was immunoSEQ multiplex PCR. The table includes 200,000 to 250,000 clones, around 89% detected once. Material for sequencing was PBMCs. The source of these receptors is a woman aged 18-29 years in good health and CMV-seronegative.

On this clone itself: One junction end disagrees with the germline gene, perhaps due to a read error. The chain uses TRBV7-2 and TRBJ1-6; 9 nucleotides line up with TRBD1. The CDR3 sequence is 15 residues long. CDR1 SGHTA and CDR2 FQGNSA come from the germline V gene. The CDR3 DNA sequence: TGTGCCAGCAGCTTAGCGGGACAGGGTAATTCGCCCCTCCACTTT. This encodes CASSLAGQGNSPLHF.

The chain is built from TRBV11-1 and TRBJ2-7; D perhaps matches TRBD1 (6 bases). The CDR3 is made up of 15 amino acids. Germline V CDR1 and CDR2: SGHAT, FQDESV (reference sequence). Trimming pared 4 bases from V and 3 bases from J, leaving 16 bases between. The CDR3 nucleotides are TGTGCCAGCAGCTCTCCCGGGACATGGGACTACGAGCAGTACTTC. It codes for CASSSPGTWDYEQYF.

This chain uses TRBV9 with TRBJ2-5, with TRBD2 identical over 8 bases. Near its end, the DNA agrees better with TRBJ2-7, so the J call may be wrong. This CDR3 contains 15 residues. Germline CDR1 SGDLS, CDR2 YYNGEE. CDR3 region: CASSAFSGISYEQYF. DNA of the CDR3: TGTGCCAGCAGCGCCTTTAGCGGGATCTCCTACGAGCAGTACTTC.

This chain uses TRBV18 with TRBJ1-4; D might be TRBD1 (5 bases). The CDR3 loop spans 19 amino acids. V lost 3 bases to trimming and J lost 0 bases, with 20 bases between them. The germline V gene has CDR1 KGHSH and CDR2 LQKENI. The CDR3 DNA follows: TGTGCCAGCTCACCGATGGGACTACTTCAACTTGCAACTAATGAAAAACTGTTTTTT. Amino acids: CASSPMGLLQLATNEKLFF. Based on the CDR3 plus reference TRBV18 and TRBJ1-4, the full variable domain is NAGVMQNPRHLVRRRGQEARLRCSPMKGHSHVYWYRQLPEEGLKFMVYLQKENIIDESGMPKERFSAEFPKEGPSILRIQQVVRGDSAAYFCASSPMGLLQLATNEKLFFGSGTQLSVL.

This chain joins TRBV4-3 and TRBJ2-3, with D possibly being TRBD2 (6 bases). This CDR3 has 16 amino acids. The V gene's germline CDR1 is LGHNA and CDR2 YSLEER. Trimming took off 1 base at V and 0 bases at J, with 11 bases between the two ends. CDR3 residues: CASSQGVAASTDTQYF. In DNA form, the CDR3 reads TGCGCCAGCAGCCAAGGCGTAGCGGCTAGCACAGATACGCAGTATTTT.

The chain employs TRBV6-1 and TRBJ2-7; D possibly corresponds to TRBD1 (6 bases). The V gene lost 1 base and the J gene lost 6 bases, with 10 bases spanning the gap. There are 13 residues in the CDR3. The germline V gene encodes CDR1 MNHNS and CDR2 SASEGT. Here the CDR3 DNA reads TGTGCCAGCAGTGAAGTTCAGGGGCGCGAGCAGTACTTC. This translates into CASSEVQGREQYF.

The CDR3 coding sequence is TGTGCCAGCAGCGCCAATAGTAGAGATACGCAGTATTTT. Amino acid sequence: CASSANSRDTQYF. This sequence joins TRBV2 and TRBJ2-3; D is undetermined. Germline values: CDR1 SNHLY, CDR2 FYNNEI. V dropped 6 bases and J dropped 5 bases, with 12 bases sitting between them. The CDR3 has 13 amino acids.

The chain recombines TRBV6-1 with TRBJ1-1; D unresolved. Trimming took off 3 bases at V and 1 base at J, with 12 bases between the two ends. Germline V gene lookup returns CDR1 MNHNS and CDR2 SASEGT. This CDR3 has 15 amino acids. This CDR3 is CASSDQAVWNTEAFF. CDR3 nucleotide sequence: TGTGCCAGCAGTGATCAGGCAGTGTGGAACACTGAAGCTTTCTTT.

The chain links TRBV21-1 to TRBJ2-7; the D segment call TRBD1 is taken from the table without a DNA check. TRBV21-1 is termed a pseudogene. This CDR3 comprises 18 residues. The CDR3 DNA reads as TGTGCCAGCAGCCCAGCTAGAGGTAGGGGGCGCTTGGTCTACGAGCAGTACTTC. Its translation is CASSPARGRGRLVYEQYF.

The rearrangement uses TRBV12-5 and TRBJ2-7; D perhaps matches TRBD1 (6 bases). With 0 bases removed from V and 0 bases from J, the gap between germline ends came to 12 bases. The V gene's germline CDR1 is LGHNT and CDR2 FRNRAP. This CDR3 has 16 amino acids. CDR3 DNA sequence: TGTGCTAGTGGTTTGGTACATCTAGGGGGCTCCTACGAGCAGTACTTC. Translated: CASGLVHLGGSYEQYF.

This chain joins TRBV18 and TRBJ1-2, with D possibly TRBD1 on 5 matching bases. Trimming cost V 6 bases and J 3 bases, with 23 bases left between them. Germline assignment: CDR1 KGHSH and CDR2 LQKENI. CDR3 length: 17 residues. The CDR3 protein is CASSSGGGALFDYGYTF. CDR3 DNA: TGTGCCAGCTCCTCGGGAGGAGGGGCCCTTTTTGACTATGGCTACACCTTC. The whole variable domain, filled in from reference TRBV18 and TRBJ1-2, reads NAGVMQNPRHLVRRRGQEARLRCSPMKGHSHVYWYRQLPEEGLKFMVYLQKENIIDESGMPKERFSAEFPKEGPSILRIQQVVRGDSAAYFCASSSGGGALFDYGYTFGSGTRLTVV.

The chain links TRBV5-1 to TRBJ2-1; 13 positions agree with TRBD2. The CDR3 spans 17 residues. The junction had 4 bases not matched to a gene; V was cut back by 0 bases and J by 4 bases. The germline V gene has CDR1 SGHRS and CDR2 YFSETQ. This chain's CDR3 is CASSLGLAGGGYNEQFF. DNA of the CDR3: TGCGCCAGCAGCTTGGGACTAGCGGGAGGCGGATACAATGAGCAGTTCTTC. Based on the CDR3 plus reference TRBV5-1 and TRBJ2-1, the full variable domain is KAGVTQTPRYLIKTRGQQVTLSCSPISGHRSVSWYQQTPGQGLQFLFEYFSETQRNKGNFPGRFSGRQFSNSRSEMNVSTLELGDSALYLCASSLGLAGGGYNEQFFGPGTRLTVL.

This rearrangement joins TRBV5-1 to TRBJ2-5; 7 bases are a match to TRBD2. There are 17 residues in the CDR3. The junction had 10 bases not matched to a gene; V was cut back by 1 base and J by 1 base. Germline-derived CDR1 and CDR2 are SGHRS and YFSETQ. CDR3 region: CASSLPSGGAFQETQYF. In DNA form, the CDR3 reads TGCGCCAGCAGCTTGCCTAGCGGAGGGGCCTTCCAAGAGACCCAGTACTTC.

This chain uses TRBV10-3 with TRBJ1-1; possible D gene TRBD1, 6 bases. Germline loops: CDR1 ENHRY, CDR2 SYGVKD. V was cut by 7 bases and J by 2 bases, with 26 bases left in between. CDR3 length equals 18 residues. The CDR3 loop reads CAINKFPFQTGFNTEAFF. In nucleotides, the CDR3 is TGTGCCATCAACAAATTCCCATTTCAAACAGGGTTCAACACTGAAGCTTTCTTT.

The table lists this clone with a few counts. At one end the junction does not follow the germline gene, possibly because of a read error. This rearrangement joins TRBV30 to TRBJ2-1; D is possibly TRBD2 (6 bases). The germline CDR1 and CDR2 sequences are GTSNPN and SVGIG (reference sequence). This CDR3 is 12 amino acids long. The DNA for the CDR3 is TGTGCCTGGAGGGGTGGTAGCGGCGCCACGATCTTC. Protein: CAWRGGSGATIF.

CDR3 in amino acids: CASSTNRGLGETQYF. Here the CDR3 DNA reads TGTGCCAGTAGTACTAACAGGGGGCTCGGTGAGACCCAGTACTTC. The rearrangement uses TRBV19 and TRBJ2-5; 9 positions agree with TRBD1. Germline V CDR1 and CDR2: LNHDA, SQIVND (reference sequence). V shed 4 bases and J 5 bases; nucleotides not matched to a gene: 8. The CDR3 runs 15 residues.

This chain joins TRBV30 and TRBJ2-3, with a tentative D call TRBD1 (8 bases). This CDR3 region has 14 residues. V dropped 8 bases and J dropped 3 bases, with 18 bases sitting between them. Germline assignment: CDR1 GTSNPN and CDR2 SVGIG (reference sequence). The CDR3 sequence is CARGHRGGTDTQYF. The CDR3 DNA is TGTGCCCGGGGCCACAGGGGGGGGACAGATACGCAGTATTTT.

This clone was detected only once. V usage is TRBV11-2 and J usage is TRBJ2-7; TRBD2 aligns across 11 bases. The CDR3 is 14 residues long. V lost 4 bases to trimming and J lost 6 bases; unmatched junction nucleotides: 5. Germline CDR1 reads SGHAT; CDR2 reads FQNNGV. The CDR3: CASSYTSGGSEQYF. The CDR3, as DNA: TGTGCCAGCAGCTATACTAGCGGGGGAAGCGAGCAGTACTTC.

The chain is built from TRBV27 and TRBJ1-2, with a tentative D call TRBD1 (6 bases). V lost 5 bases, J lost 5 bases, and 21 bases lay in between. Germline CDR1 MNHEY, CDR2 SMNVEV (reference sequence). This CDR3 spans 16 amino acids. The CDR3 sequence is CASSPADRPRGYGYTF. The CDR3 bases are TGTGCCAGCAGTCCCGCAGACAGGCCCAGAGGGTATGGCTACACCTTC.

The chain uses TRBV7-9 and TRBJ2-3, with 14 nucleotides matching TRBD2. Losses at the gene ends were 4 bases for V and 4 bases for J; bases not matched to a gene: 7. The germline gives CDR1 SEHNR, CDR2 FQNEAQ (reference sequence). The CDR3 consists of 17 residues. CDR3 in DNA: TGTGCCAGCAGCTCTGGACTAGCGGGGGGTCTCGCAGATACGCAGTATTTT. Translating gives CASSSGLAGGLADTQYF.

The chain has TRBV19 and TRBJ1-1; TRBD1 is a possible D gene (5 bases). Germline V CDR1 and CDR2: LNHDA, SQIVND (reference sequence). The CDR3 is made up of 16 amino acids. The V end was cut by 5 bases, the J end by 0 bases, with 16 bases between. The CDR3 sequence: CASSSGRGFMNTEAFF. The CDR3 DNA reads TGTGCCAGTAGTTCGGGGCGGGGATTCATGAACACTGAAGCTTTCTTT.

The chain combines TRBV5-8 with TRBJ1-5; D is unresolved. The germline gives CDR1 SGHTS, CDR2 YDEGEE. The germline V and J ends were trimmed by 1 base and 13 bases, with 9 bases remaining between them. There are 11 residues in the CDR3. In nucleotides, the CDR3 is TGTGCCAGCAGCTTGCTTGACAAACAGCATTTT. Amino acids: CASSLLDKQHF.

The table lists this clone with a count of one. The chain's CDR3 is CASSLGALGREGLGDEQFF. The DNA of the CDR3 is TGTGCCAGCAGCTTAGGCGCCCTGGGGCGGGAGGGCCTTGGGGATGAGCAGTTCTTC. The rearrangement links TRBV13 to TRBJ2-1; TRBD2 matches at 9 bases. Trimming removed 0 bases from V and 8 bases from J; junction bases left unmatched: 17. CDR1 is PRHDT, CDR2 FYEKMQ, per germline (reference sequence). The CDR3 is made up of 19 amino acids.

This rearrangement joins TRBV7-8 to TRBJ1-1; 8 bases line up with TRBD1. From germline, CDR1 is SGHVS and CDR2 FQNEAQ. Trimming removed 1 base from V and 0 bases from J; junction bases left unmatched: 22. CDR3 length: 22 amino acids. The DNA of the CDR3 is TGTGCCAGCAGCTTAGTGGTTGGTGGACAGGGCACAAAAAGAAAAGTGAACACTGAAGCTTTCTTT. It yields the protein CASSLVVGGQGTKRKVNTEAFF.

This clone was picked up one time. The J gene is TRBJ1-1, the V gene TRBV6-5; D call uncertain. The CDR3 is 14 amino acids. Per germline, CDR1 MNHEY and CDR2 SVGAGI. V lost 8 bases and J 0 bases, leaving 13 bases between the germline ends. CDR3 amino acids: CASAYYGLNTEAFF. DNA of the CDR3: TGTGCCAGCGCCTACTACGGGTTGAACACTGAAGCTTTCTTT.

The chain recombines TRBV19 with TRBJ2-1; 11 bases agree with TRBD2. The J segment lost 4 bases and the V segment lost 3 bases, leaving 8 bases of the junction unmatched. The CDR3 is 17 residues long. The V gene's germline CDR1 is LNHDA and CDR2 SQIVND (reference sequence). The CDR3 loop is CASSIVAGGPEYNEQFF. CDR3 nucleotide sequence: TGTGCCAGTAGTATCGTAGCGGGGGGGCCGGAATACAATGAGCAGTTCTTC. Together with reference TRBV19 and TRBJ2-1, the CDR3 gives the full variable domain: DGGITQSPKYLFRKEGQNVTLSCEQNLNHDAMYWYRQDPGQGLRLIYYSQIVNDFQKGDIAEGYSVSREKKESFPLTVTSAQKNPTAFYLCASSIVAGGPEYNEQFFGPGTRLTVL.

V usage is TRBV18 and J usage is TRBJ2-3; TRBD2 matches at 7 bases. Germline CDR1 reads KGHSH; CDR2 reads LQKENI. The CDR3 is 16 residues long. After removal of 7 bases from V and 2 bases from J, the junction contained 12 bases not matched to a gene. The DNA for the CDR3 is TGTGCCAGCTGCAAAACACTAGCGAGGTCCACAGATACGCAGTATTTT. It translates to CASCKTLARSTDTQYF.